This paragraph covers one TCR beta chain sequence. Its antigen remains unidentified. PBMCs had their origin in fresh peripheral blood (10 ml). The CDR3 totals 18 residues. Per germline, CDR1 SGHAT and CDR2 FQNNGV. V was pared by 5 bases and J by 4 bases, with 13 bases of the junction left unmatched. The authors amplified TCR beta CDR3 regions, and they did so from RNA transcripts for repertoire sequencing. RT-PCR with HTBI primers came first, then second-round multiplex PCR. TCRdb independently ran MiXCR on the multiplex PCR reads; one entry per CDR3 protein. The table has nearly 400,000 distinct CDR3 sequences, around 18% seen once; the top ten hold 1.5% to 2%. The sample is drawn from a study of Graves' ophthalmopathy and Graves' hyperthyroidism. Study-level findings and limits: Progression of ophthalmopathy was predicted by the model with roughly 70% sensitivity and just under 75% specificity. Blood contained most expanded thyroid clonotypes exceeding 0.001 frequency. From stable hyperthyroidism, ophthalmopathy was separated by a 13-signature model with around 90% sensitivity and approximately 81% specificity.

This TCR derives from a woman younger than 35 with Graves' ophthalmopathy. The chain links TRBV11-2 to TRBJ2-5, with 13 bases identical to TRBD2. Sequencing was carried out using peripheral blood. The CDR3 DNA is TGTGCCAGCAGCAGTCGACTAGCGGGAGGCACGCCGGTAGAGACCCAGTACTTC. It is translated as CASSSRLAGGTPVETQYF.